These 6 T cell receptor beta chains share one sample of origin, sequenced in a study of blood T cell repertoires in COVID-19. The table came from immunoSEQ multiplex PCR; TCRdb's copy has only in-frame clones and leaves some out. The table lists about 41,000 clones, around nine tenths of them singletons. The sample comprised peripheral blood. The receptor source for this set is a man aged 40-50 years with COVID-19, enrolled during active disease.

The CDR3 loop is CATSSIRLAGVNEQYF. CDR3 bases: TGTGCCACCAGCAGCATTAGACTAGCGGGGGTGAACGAGCAGTACTTC. The chain has TRBV15 and TRBJ2-7, with 12 positions matching TRBD2. The J segment lost 5 bases and the V segment lost 3 bases, leaving 8 bases of the junction unmatched. The germline CDR1 and CDR2 sequences are LNHNV and YYDKDF (reference sequence). The CDR3 spans 16 residues.

V is TRBV6-5 and J is TRBJ2-3, with 7 positions matching TRBD2. This CDR3 region has 14 residues. The ends lost 8 bases at V and 4 bases at J; junction bases unmatched: 9. Germline V gives CDR1 MNHEY, CDR2 SVGAGI. Written as DNA, the CDR3 is TGTGCCAGCTCCGGGGGGAGGGGTTCAGATACGCAGTATTTT. Amino acids: CASSGGRGSDTQYF.

The chain carries TRBV5-1 and TRBJ1-3, with D tentatively TRBD1 (6 bases). V lost 4 bases and J 4 bases, leaving 18 bases between the germline ends. The germline gives CDR1 SGHRS, CDR2 YFSETQ. There are 16 residues in the CDR3. CDR3 region: CASSRNSPTGGNTIYF. Written as DNA, the CDR3 is TGCGCCAGCAGCCGAAATTCCCCAACAGGGGGAAACACCATATATTTT.

This sequence joins TRBV2 and TRBJ2-1, with D perhaps TRBD2 (5 bases). The germline CDR1 and CDR2 sequences are SNHLY and FYNNEI. V dropped 5 bases and J dropped 8 bases, with 10 bases sitting between them. The CDR3 spans 12 residues. The CDR3: CASSSGVYEQFF. As DNA, the CDR3 is TGTGCCAGCAGTTCCGGGGTATATGAGCAGTTCTTC.

The chain joins TRBV2 to TRBJ2-7; possibly TRBD1 for D (6 bases). V was shortened by 8 bases and J by 1 base, with 18 bases between the two germline ends. CDR3 length: 15 amino acids. Germline CDR1 reads SNHLY; CDR2 reads FYNNEI. The chain's CDR3 is CASGSTGPISYEQYF. The CDR3 DNA sequence: TGTGCCAGCGGAAGTACAGGGCCTATTTCCTACGAGCAGTACTTC.

This sequence joins TRBV6-5 and TRBJ2-5; D gene unclear. CDR1 and CDR2 (germline): MNHEY, SVGAGI. V was trimmed by 6 bases and J by 9 bases, leaving 17 bases between them. The CDR3 totals 13 residues. CDR3 region: CASRSPSRSAQYF. The CDR3 DNA follows: TGTGCCAGCAGGTCCCCCTCGCGCTCGGCCCAGTACTTC.